The entry that follows covers one T cell receptor (beta chain) sequence. This sample stems from a study of T cells in Graves' hyperthyroidism and ophthalmopathy. From RNA transcripts, TCR beta CDR3 regions were amplified. Researchers ran a first-round RT-PCR on the TCR CDR3 using the HTBI primer set. TCRdb called the multiplex PCR reads again in MiXCR, with one record for every CDR3 protein. Counted here are some 300,000 distinct CDR3 sequences, roughly a fifth occurring once; the ten biggest clones make up approximately 37%. This CDR3 is built from 17 residues. Germline-derived CDR1 and CDR2 are DFQATT and SNEGSKA (reference sequence). Uncontrolled infection, other autoimmune disease, pregnancy or lactation excluded patients. Fresh peripheral blood, 7.5 to 10 ml, yielded the PBMCs.

The TCR sequence derives from a man between 50 and 59 years old with Graves' ophthalmopathy. The gene calls are TRBV20-1 and TRBJ2-5; 8 bases agree with TRBD2. The specimen sequenced was blood. In DNA form, the CDR3 reads TGCAGCGCTCTCCCACCCGCGGGAGGCCGTCTTCAAGAGACCCAGTACTTC. Amino acid sequence: CSALPPAGGRLQETQYF.